Listed below are T cell receptor beta chains from one sample, sequenced in a study of response to subunit inactivated influenza vaccine. TCRdb itself ran the RT-PCR reads through MiXCR, one entry per CDR3 protein. Seen here are about 700,000 distinct CDR3 sequences, roughly 13% observed once, and the top ten hold around 7.3%. The sequencing here drew on PBMCs from blood, taken around two weeks before vaccination. The source is a man aged 45-65 years who received an inactivated influenza vaccine. The CDR3 runs from the conserved cysteine through the conserved F or W. A D gene is named only where the DNA matches it firmly. For some rows the clone size is stated as once, few or many, or as a class when expanded; others skip it.

TRBD1 TRBJ2-5 TRBV20-1 NA 14 TGCAGTTTCCAGGGGGCGCAGCCACAAGAGACCCAGTACTTC CSFQGAQPQETQYF
TRBD1 TRBJ1-2 TRBV20-1 few 13 TGCAGTGCTACCTCAGGGGGCTCGGTTGGCTACACCTTC CSATSGGSVGYTF
NA TRBJ2-5 TRBV11-2 NA 15 TGTGCCAGCGGTGAGGGGCAGCTCGGACAAGAGACCCAGTACTTC CASGEGQLGQETQYF
TRBD2 TRBJ2-1 TRBV5-1 few 16 TGCGCCAGCAGCCCTAGAACTAGCGGGAGTGGAGGGGAGCAGTTCTTC CASSPRTSGSGGEQFF
NA TRBJ2-3 TRBV14 few 15 TGTGCCAGCAGCCCAGGATTGGGGGCCACAGATACGCAGTATTTT CASSPGLGATDTQYF
NA TRBJ2-7 TRBV29-1 few 13 TGCAGCCTCCCGGCGCGTCTTCTTCACGAGCAGTACTTC CSLPARLLHEQYF
TRBD1 TRBJ1-2 TRBV29-1 few 12 TGCAGCGTCGGGACAGGGGTCTACGTTCACACCTTC CSVGTGVYVHTF
TRBD1 TRBJ1-1 TRBV2 NA 12 TGTGCCTGCCAAAGGGGGCACACTGAAGCTTTCTTT CACQRGHTEAFF
TRBD1 TRBJ2-5 TRBV6-1 NA 14 TGTGCCAGCAGTGAAAACAGGGGGCGAGAGACCCAGTACTTC CASSENRGRETQYF
TRBD1 TRBJ1-4 TRBV27 few 15 TGTGCCAGCAGTTTTTCCACCGGGACAGGTGAAAAACTGTTTTTT CASSFSTGTGEKLFF
TRBD1 TRBJ2-3 TRBV29-1 many 13 TGCAGCGTTGTCCAGGGGGCAGGAGATACGCAGTATTTT CSVVQGAGDTQYF
NA TRBJ1-2 TRBV29-1 few 10 TGCAGCGACCACGACGGACTAGACACCTTC CSDHDGLDTF
TRBD2 TRBJ2-3 TRBV7-2 many 14 TGTGCCAGCAGCATAAGCGGGGTGGTAGATACGCAGTATTTT CASSISGVVDTQYF
NA TRBJ1-1 TRBV20-1 few 14 TGCAGTGCTAGCCGCGCAGGGCCGAACACTGAAGCTTTCTTT CSASRAGPNTEAFF
TRBD2 TRBJ2-2 TRBV20-1 many 15 TGCAGTGCTATGGGACTAGCGGGGCTCACCGGGGAGCTGTTTTTT CSAMGLAGLTGELFF
NA TRBJ2-7 TRBV6-1 NA 13 TGTGCCACAGGCCGACAGGTCGCCTACGAGCAGTACTTC CATGRQVAYEQYF
NA TRBJ2-5 TRBV28 few 13 TGTGCCAGCAGTTTTCTACAAAAAGAGACCCAGTACTTC CASSFLQKETQYF
NA TRBJ1-2 TRBV7-8 few 14 TGTGCCAGCACTCGGGGATCCACTAACTATGGCTACACCTTC CASTRGSTNYGYTF
TRBD2 TRBJ2-4 TRBV12-3/TRBV12-4 NA 18 TGTGCCAGCAGTTTTCGGCTAGCGGGGGCATTGACCAAAAACATTCAGTACTTC CASSFRLAGALTKNIQYF
NA TRBJ1-2 TRBV2 few 15 TGTGCCAGCACCAGAGATGGGGGCGGGAACTATGGCTACACCTTC CASTRDGGGNYGYTF
NA TRBJ1-4 TRBV5-1 few 15 TGCGCCAGCAGCCTTATACGGGCAACTAATGAAAAACTGTTTTTT CASSLIRATNEKLFF
NA TRBJ2-1 TRBV7-2 few 16 TGTGCCAGCAGCCCCCGGAAGCAAAGAGCTTACAATGAGCAGTTCTTC CASSPRKQRAYNEQFF
TRBD2 TRBJ2-1 TRBV24-1 NA 15 TGTGCCACCAGTGCCGGGACTAGCGGGAGCAATGAGCAGTTCTTC CATSAGTSGSNEQFF
NA TRBJ2-1 TRBV11-2 few 16 TGTGCCAGCAGCTTATATTATGGCGGCTCCTACAATGAGCAGTTCTTC CASSLYYGGSYNEQFF